One and the same sample provided the 30 T cell receptor beta chains below, sequenced in a study of beta chain features in type 1 diabetes. General study findings and limits: There was a moderate but significant shortening of TCRB CDR3s in all four CD4+ subsets of Type 1 diabetes patients.

Investigators reverse transcribed all isolated RNA, so they sequenced expressed TCRB transcripts. Sequencing used immunoSEQ multiplex PCR; TCRdb keeps in-frame clones, though not all of them. The repertoire holds more than 250,000 clones, about 15% seen once, with about 0.014% in the top ten. No cognate antigen is known for these TCRs. Sequencing used naive CD4+ T cells from blood. The receptor set was obtained from a young man with type 1 diabetes.

Only a few counts were recorded for this clone. The V gene is TRBV4-3, the J gene TRBJ1-2; maybe TRBD1 (6 bases). The CDR3 is made up of 15 amino acids. Trimming stripped 1 base from V and 3 bases from J, with 12 bases between. Germline V CDR1 and CDR2: LGHNA, YSLEER. CDR3 coding DNA: TGCGCCAGCAGCCAAGTTACAGGGCAAGACTATGGCTACACCTTC. This gives the protein CASSQVTGQDYGYTF.

This clone was observed a few times. V usage is TRBV27 and J usage is TRBJ2-1, with TRBD1 matching 7 bases. The V gene end was trimmed by 2 bases and the J gene end by 2 bases; junction bases not matched to a gene: 6. This CDR3 is built from 16 residues. Looked up from germline, CDR1 is MNHEY and CDR2 is SMNVEV (reference sequence). The CDR3: CASSLGLGQAYNEQFF. The CDR3 bases are TGTGCCAGCAGTTTAGGGCTAGGACAGGCCTACAATGAGCAGTTCTTC.

This chain uses TRBV5-1 with TRBJ1-2, with 8 bases fitting TRBD1. The CDR3 contains 13 residues. Trimming removed 3 bases from V and 8 bases from J; junction bases left unmatched: 6. The germline V gene encodes CDR1 SGHRS and CDR2 YFSETQ. This CDR3 is CASSSADRGGYTF. The CDR3 coding sequence is TGCGCCAGCAGCTCCGCAGACAGGGGAGGCTACACCTTC.

The gene calls are TRBV27 and TRBJ2-3, with D tentatively TRBD2 (5 bases). V lost 5 bases and J 6 bases, leaving 21 bases between the germline ends. The CDR3 has 16 amino acids. CDR1 is MNHEY, CDR2 SMNVEV, per germline (reference sequence). The CDR3 nucleotides read TGTGCCAGCAGTCTCCTTATACTAGAGGTTGTGGATACGCAGTATTTT. This translates into CASSLLILEVVDTQYF.

The chain is built from TRBV28 and TRBJ2-2; possibly TRBD2 for D (5 bases). The CDR3 runs 15 residues. Trimming removed 3 bases at V and 1 base at J, with 9 bases between. Germline V gives CDR1 MDHEN, CDR2 SYDVKM. CDR3 sequence (DNA): TGTGCCAGCAGTTTCGCTAGCCTGAACACCGGGGAGCTGTTTTTT. Protein sequence: CASSFASLNTGELFF.

The rearrangement joins TRBV9 to TRBJ2-1; D is possibly TRBD1 (5 bases). The CDR3 totals 12 residues. V gave up 0 bases and J gave up 8 bases, with 6 bases separating them. CDR1 and CDR2 (germline): SGDLS, YYNGEE. DNA for the CDR3: TGTGCCAGCAGCGTAGGCAGGGATGAGCAGTTCTTC. It yields the protein CASSVGRDEQFF.

The CDR3 nucleotides are TGCGCCAGCAACCCCGGGACTGGGATGTACGAGCAGTACTTC. Translated, it gives CASNPGTGMYEQYF. The chain combines TRBV5-1 with TRBJ2-7, with a possible D match to TRBD2 (6 bases). V was shortened by 6 bases and J by 4 bases, with 17 bases between the two germline ends. The CDR3 contains 14 residues. The germline V gene has CDR1 SGHRS and CDR2 YFSETQ. Full variable domain (remainder filled in from reference TRBV5-1 and TRBJ2-7): KAGVTQTPRYLIKTRGQQVTLSCSPISGHRSVSWYQQTPGQGLQFLFEYFSETQRNKGNFPGRFSGRQFSNSRSEMNVSTLELGDSALYLCASNPGTGMYEQYFGPGTRLTVT.

The V gene is TRBV7-8, the J gene TRBJ2-7, with a tentative D call TRBD2 (6 bases). Germline CDR1 and CDR2: SGHVS and FQNEAQ. The ends were cut back, 0 bases at V and 2 bases at J, with 11 bases in the middle. This CDR3 comprises 15 residues. The CDR3 is CASSLAERVTYEQYF. DNA for the CDR3: TGTGCCAGCAGCTTAGCAGAGCGGGTGACCTACGAGCAGTACTTC.

The rearrangement uses TRBV5-1 and TRBJ2-5; 7 positions match TRBD1. The CDR3 has 14 amino acids. Losses at the gene ends were 7 bases for V and 2 bases for J; bases not matched to a gene: 8. Germline V gene data show CDR1 as SGHRS and CDR2 as YFSETQ. Here the CDR3 reads CASANQGVQETQYF. DNA for the CDR3: TGCGCCAGCGCCAACCAGGGGGTACAAGAGACCCAGTACTTC.

There are a few counts of this clone. V gene TRBV4-2 combines with J gene TRBJ2-1, with D maybe TRBD2 (5 bases). In germline, CDR1 is LGHNA, CDR2 YNFKEQ. Between the trimmed V and J ends, which lost 3 bases and 1 base, there was a span of 19 bases. The CDR3 is 18 residues long. The CDR3 bases are TGTGCCAGCAGCCAGGATTCACTCCGGGATCCTTCCTACAATGAGCAGTTCTTC. It translates to CASSQDSLRDPSYNEQFF.

The V and J genes are TRBV6-5 and TRBJ1-1; the match to TRBD1 covers 7 bases. V lost 6 bases and J lost 2; bases outside the gene matches: 6. This CDR3 has 14 residues. Germline CDR1 and CDR2: MNHEY and SVGAGI. The chain's CDR3 is CASSDNRGNTEAFF. As DNA, the CDR3 is TGTGCCAGCAGCGACAACAGGGGTAACACTGAAGCTTTCTTT.

CDR3 sequence reads: CASSSYFEGTSYEQYF. The CDR3 DNA sequence: TGTGCCAGCAGTTCCTACTTTGAAGGGACATCGTACGAGCAGTACTTC. This chain links TRBV28 with TRBJ2-7, with D tentatively TRBD1 (6 bases). The germline V gene encodes CDR1 MDHEN and CDR2 SYDVKM. Trimming pared 4 bases from V and 4 bases from J, leaving 20 bases between. The CDR3 runs to 16 residues.

V gene TRBV28 combines with J gene TRBJ2-3, with TRBD2 matching 11 bases. This CDR3 spans 15 amino acids. CDR1 and CDR2 from the germline V gene are MDHEN and SYDVKM. V was pared by 7 bases and J by 5 bases, with 8 bases of the junction left unmatched. This CDR3 reads CASTLSGGAGDTQYF. The CDR3 DNA reads TGTGCCAGCACCCTTAGCGGGGGGGCAGGAGATACGCAGTATTTT.

There are a few counts of this clone. This rearrangement joins TRBV18 to TRBJ2-3; 13 bases match TRBD2. The ends lost 2 bases at V and 4 bases at J; junction bases unmatched: 3. From germline, CDR1 is KGHSH and CDR2 LQKENI. This CDR3 is built from 16 residues. The CDR3 DNA sequence: TGTGCCAGCTCACCAGGACTAGCGGGAGAGGCAGATACGCAGTATTTT. Encoded protein: CASSPGLAGEADTQYF.

J is TRBJ2-1 and V is TRBV14; possible D gene TRBD2, 6 bases. Deletions cut 1 base from V and 7 bases from J, with 26 bases between. CDR3 size: 19 residues. Per the germline V gene, CDR1 is SGHDN and CDR2 is FVKESK. The CDR3 sequence is CASSQAPSVSGETKNEQFF. The CDR3 DNA follows: TGTGCCAGCAGCCAAGCACCCAGTGTTAGCGGAGAAACCAAAAATGAGCAGTTCTTC. Using reference TRBV14 and TRBJ2-1 for the parts outside the CDR3, the full variable domain is EAGVTQFPSHSVIEKGQTVTLRCDPISGHDNLYWYRRVMGKEIKFLLHFVKESKQDESGMPNNRFLAERTGGTYSTLKVQPAELEDSGVYFCASSQAPSVSGETKNEQFFGPGTRLTVL.

V gene TRBV30 combines with J gene TRBJ1-3; no clear D. CDR1 GTSNPN and CDR2 SVGIG come from the germline V gene (reference sequence). V was clipped by 3 bases and J by 2 bases, with 11 bases between them. This CDR3 has 14 residues. CDR3 residues: CAWRNPGAGNTIYF. The DNA of the CDR3 is TGTGCCTGGAGGAACCCAGGCGCTGGAAACACCATATATTTT.

This clone was seen a few times. V and J are TRBV6-1 and TRBJ1-2; unclear D gene. V was clipped by 1 base and J by 2 bases, with 11 bases between them. The CDR3 consists of 15 residues. Germline-derived CDR1 and CDR2 are MNHNS and SASEGT. The CDR3 nucleotides are TGTGCCAGCAGTGAAGGGCGGACTCCGAACTATGGCTACACCTTC. Amino acid sequence: CASSEGRTPNYGYTF.

This clone was seen only a few times. The chain links TRBV6-1 to TRBJ2-1; D is possibly TRBD2 (9 bases). V was trimmed by 6 bases and J by 6 bases, leaving 18 bases between them. Per the germline V gene, CDR1 is MNHNS and CDR2 is SASEGT. This CDR3 contains 15 residues. The CDR3 DNA reads as TGTGCCAGCAGCCAGGGGGCTAGCGGGATCAATGAGCAGTTCTTC. This sequence encodes CASSQGASGINEQFF.

The chain employs TRBV5-4 and TRBJ1-2; D unclear. This CDR3 region has 16 residues. Trimming removed 4 bases at V and 0 bases at J, with 16 bases between. Germline V CDR1 and CDR2: SGHNT, YYREEE (reference sequence). The CDR3 spells CASSMRGGLTNYGYTF. Written as DNA, the CDR3 is TGTGCCAGCAGCATGAGAGGAGGACTTACTAACTATGGCTACACCTTC.

As to this clone: An end of the junction differs from the germline gene, which may be a read error. The rearrangement links TRBV29-1 to TRBJ2-5; weak D call: TRBD1 (5 bases). The CDR3 sequence is 13 residues long. The germline V gene has CDR1 SQVTM and CDR2 ANQGSEA. CDR3 DNA: TGCAGCGGGAAGGGCAGGGTCCAACAGACCCAGTACTTC. It yields the protein CSGKGRVQQTQYF.

The chain carries TRBV6-5 and TRBJ2-7, with TRBD2 identical over 10 bases. The CDR3 extends over 14 amino acids. V shed 11 bases, J shed 6 bases, and the junction held 13 bases outside the gene matches. CDR1 MNHEY and CDR2 SVGAGI come from the germline V gene. This CDR3 reads CASNPGLAIGEQYF. CDR3 sequence (DNA): TGTGCCTCAAACCCGGGACTAGCGATTGGCGAGCAGTACTTC.

Only a few counts were recorded for this clone. The chain carries TRBV4-3 and TRBJ2-2; tentative D call: TRBD1 (6 bases). The V end lost 0 bases, the J end lost 5 bases, and 10 bases lay between the germline ends. The CDR3 totals 15 residues. Germline assignment: CDR1 LGHNA and CDR2 YSLEER. The CDR3 sequence: CASSQESRGTGELFF. DNA of the CDR3: TGCGCCAGCAGCCAAGAATCCAGGGGTACCGGGGAGCTGTTTTTT.

The rearrangement uses TRBV27 and TRBJ2-3, with TRBD2 identical over 8 bases. V trimming: 6 bases; J trimming: 5 bases; junction bases outside the gene matches: 16. Germline V gives CDR1 MNHEY, CDR2 SMNVEV (reference sequence). This CDR3 is 17 amino acids long. CDR3 nucleotides: TGTGCCAGCAGAGGTCTAGCGGGCCGGCGAGGGATAGATACGCAGTATTTT. It yields the protein CASRGLAGRRGIDTQYF.

This clone was seen a single time. This chain uses TRBV6-5 with TRBJ1-6, with TRBD1 as a possible D gene (6 bases). Trimming stripped 0 bases from V and 9 bases from J, with 15 bases between. The germline CDR1 and CDR2 sequences are MNHEY and SVGAGI. The length of the CDR3 is 16 residues. The CDR3 reads CASSYSTRGNLSPLHF. The CDR3 coding sequence is TGTGCCAGCAGTTACTCGACCAGGGGAAATCTTTCACCCCTCCACTTT.

The chain recombines TRBV5-1 with TRBJ1-1, with 8 bases that match TRBD1. Germline lookup yields CDR1 SGHRS and CDR2 YFSETQ. The length of the CDR3 is 14 residues. Germline trimming cut 1 base from V and 6 bases from J; bases unmatched to any gene: 5. CDR3: CASSLNRGAAEAFF. The CDR3, as DNA: TGCGCCAGCAGCTTGAACAGGGGGGCCGCTGAAGCTTTCTTT.

This clone was observed a few times. This sequence joins TRBV5-1 and TRBJ2-7, with 8 bases lining up with TRBD2. This CDR3 contains 14 residues. J gave up 5 bases and V 3 bases, and 7 bases lay outside the gene matches. CDR1 and CDR2 (germline): SGHRS, YFSETQ. CDR3 coding DNA: TGCGCCAGCAGCTGGCGGGGGGACATCAACGAGCAGTACTTC. It translates to CASSWRGDINEQYF.

The chain has TRBV18 and TRBJ2-1; 9 bases are a match to TRBD2. Germline CDR1 KGHSH, CDR2 LQKENI. Trimming cost V 2 bases and J 6 bases; bases outside gene matches: 14. The CDR3 has 18 amino acids. The CDR3 DNA reads TGTGCCAGCTCACCAATTGTGTGGCGGGAGGGATTTTTCAATGAGCAGTTCTTC. Translation gives CASSPIVWREGFFNEQFF.

The chain combines TRBV5-4 with TRBJ1-2, with D unresolved. Trimming shortened V by 0 bases and J by 5 bases, and 5 bases separated the two germline ends. Germline V CDR1 and CDR2: SGHNT, YYREEE (reference sequence). This CDR3 is built from 12 residues. The CDR3 reads CASSLVRYGYTF. The CDR3, as DNA: TGTGCCAGCAGCTTGGTCAGATATGGCTACACCTTC.

The V gene is TRBV28, the J gene TRBJ2-1; 8 nucleotides align to TRBD1. V dropped 7 bases and J dropped 1; count of bases not matched to a gene: 3. Germline assignment: CDR1 MDHEN and CDR2 SYDVKM. This CDR3 is 14 amino acids long. This CDR3 reads CASTRQGSYNEQFF. The CDR3 bases are TGTGCCAGCACAAGACAGGGGTCCTACAATGAGCAGTTCTTC.

This clone appeared a few times. J is TRBJ2-1 and V is TRBV2, with TRBD2 identical over 12 bases. The CDR3 spans 12 residues. Germline assignment: CDR1 SNHLY and CDR2 FYNNEI. The V gene end was trimmed by 8 bases and the J gene end by 11 bases; junction bases not matched to a gene: 4. The CDR3 DNA sequence: TGTGCCAGCTCCGGACTAGCGGGGAAGCAGTTCTTC. Translated: CASSGLAGKQFF.